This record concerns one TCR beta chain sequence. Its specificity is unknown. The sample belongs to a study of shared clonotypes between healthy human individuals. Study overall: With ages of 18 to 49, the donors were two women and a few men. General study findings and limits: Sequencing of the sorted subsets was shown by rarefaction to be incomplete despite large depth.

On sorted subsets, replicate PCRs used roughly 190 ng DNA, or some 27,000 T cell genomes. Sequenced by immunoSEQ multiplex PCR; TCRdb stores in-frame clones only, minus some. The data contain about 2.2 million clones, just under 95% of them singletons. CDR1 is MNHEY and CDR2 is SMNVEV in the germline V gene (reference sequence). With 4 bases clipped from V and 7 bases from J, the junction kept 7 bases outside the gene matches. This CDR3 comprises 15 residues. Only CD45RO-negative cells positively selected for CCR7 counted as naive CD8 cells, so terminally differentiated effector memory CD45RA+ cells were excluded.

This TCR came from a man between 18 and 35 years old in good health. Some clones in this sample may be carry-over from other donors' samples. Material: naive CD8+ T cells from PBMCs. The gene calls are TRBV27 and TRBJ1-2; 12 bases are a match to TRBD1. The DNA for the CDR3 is TGTGCCAGCAGTTCTCCGGGACAGGGGGCCCGTGGCTACACCTTC. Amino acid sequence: CASSSPGQGARGYTF.